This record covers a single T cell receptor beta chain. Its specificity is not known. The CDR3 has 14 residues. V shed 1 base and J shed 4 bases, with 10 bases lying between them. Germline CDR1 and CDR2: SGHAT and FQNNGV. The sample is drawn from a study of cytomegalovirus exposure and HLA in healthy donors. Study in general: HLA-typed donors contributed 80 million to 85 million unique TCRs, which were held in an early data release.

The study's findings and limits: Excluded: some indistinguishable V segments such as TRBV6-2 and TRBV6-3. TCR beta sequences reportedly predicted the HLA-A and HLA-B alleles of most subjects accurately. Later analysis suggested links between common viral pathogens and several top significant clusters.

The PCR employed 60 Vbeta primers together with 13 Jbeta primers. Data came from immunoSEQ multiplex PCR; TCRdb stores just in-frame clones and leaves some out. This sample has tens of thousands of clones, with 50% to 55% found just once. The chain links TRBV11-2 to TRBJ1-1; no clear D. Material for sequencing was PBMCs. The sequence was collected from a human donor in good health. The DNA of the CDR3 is TGTGCCAGCAGCTTAGTGACCCTAGGCACTGAAGCTTTCTTT. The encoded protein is CASSLVTLGTEAFF.